Detailed here is one TCR beta chain. Its matching antigen is unknown. This sample is drawn from a study of graft-versus-host responses after intestinal transplantation. Across the whole study: Transplants given to recipients were multivisceral, liver-intestinal, or isolated intestinal. Anti-thymocyte globulin induction, then tacrolimus and steroids for around 3 years, went to all recipients.

Whole-study findings and limits: Individuals carrying graft-donor T cell macrochimerism showed high graft-versus-host to host-versus-graft clonal ratios in allografts. Recipient marrow held GvH clones, some first seen in ileum or blood.

Trimming took off 0 bases at V and 8 bases at J, with 5 bases between the two ends. In germline, CDR1 is SGHRS, CDR2 YFSETQ. The CDR3 is made up of 11 amino acids. The protocol was immunoSEQ multiplex PCR, while the TCRdb copy is restricted to in-frame clones and leaves out a portion. The sample contains approximately 93,000 clones, just under 95% of which appear only once. The clonotype originates from a human donor who was the organ donor for an intestinal transplant. Sequenced material: unstimulated CD8+ T cells sorted from spleen or lymph node cells, taken before transplant. The genes are TRBV5-1 and TRBJ1-1; D not certain. CDR3: CASSLGGEAFF. In nucleotides, the CDR3 is TGCGCCAGCAGCTTGGGAGGGGAAGCTTTCTTT.